This T cell receptor (beta chain) emerged from a study of PD-L1 blockade in urothelial cancer (dated by TCRdb to the late 2010s). Regarding the complete study: Therapy was started in the mid-2010s for all patients, and atezolizumab 1,200 mg was administered intravenously every 3 weeks. Patients had an ECOG performance status of 0 or 1 and had received between 0 and 3 prior chemotherapy regimens. The study, an exploratory multi-omic analysis, examined somatic, immune and clinical correlates of response to PD-L1 blockade with atezolizumab in urothelial cancer. About 85% of the roughly 29 patients were identified as males with urothelial cancer of bladder origin, and a prior smoking history was reported by 18 of 29 patients. Blood samples were analyzed at two time points: 3 weeks after treatment start (second dose) and 6 weeks after treatment start. Durable clinical benefit was defined as a progression-free survival longer than 6 months, and TCR features were additionally tested against progression-free survival and overall survival. TCR sequencing covered pretreatment tumor samples and matched, serially collected peripheral blood taken before and after atezolizumab treatment. In the same patients who had TCR sequencing, pretreatment tumors also underwent whole exome sequencing and RNA sequencing. Just over 28 patients had pretreatment blood TCR-seq, approximately 24 had at least one posttreatment blood collection, and approximately 24 had tumor TCR-seq. Durable clinical benefit was achieved by nine patients but not by the remaining 20. Blood samples gave a median of about 140,000 T cells and roughly 83,000 unique TCRs, with a median clonality of roughly 0.081. What the research found in general, with its limitations: A pretreatment peripheral blood TCR clonality below the median was linked to improved progression-free and overall survival. At 3 weeks after the start of treatment, tumor-associated TCR clones in peripheral blood had expanded more in patients with durable benefit (n ≈ 24, p = 0.022). Because of the small sample size (n ≈ 29) and the many exploratory analyses performed, the results are intended to be regarded as hypothesis-generating.

Synthetic TCR analog templates were spiked into each PCR so that absolute template abundance could be estimated from read counts. Using the immunoSEQ assay, TCRbeta CDR3 regions were amplified from genomic DNA with bias-controlled V and J gene primers. Rearranged TCRbeta segments were sequenced at approximately 20X coverage. As for how the authors treated the data: Clustering was used to correct sequencing errors, and CDR3s were annotated against IMGT so that V, D and J genes could be assigned. Out-of-frame and stop-codon sequences were excluded, and only productive TCRbeta rearrangements were used in downstream analyses. To compute clonality, Shannon entropy was normalized by the log of the number of unique productive sequences and then subtracted from one. Clones differing between time points or between blood and tumor were identified using Fisher's exact test with Benjamini-Hochberg correction, with an adjusted p below 0.01 applied as the threshold. Imported from immuneACCESS, the table was reduced by TCRdb to in-frame sequences with V and J called. These copies leave out some clones; in studies compared against another copy, an unresolved V gene accounts for under half, and the cause of the remainder is not known. V and J calls and clone size come straight from that table; D and trimming were deduced from the DNA. The sample table contains 98,000 or so clones; only one count was recorded for 90% of them. The ten largest make up about 1.7% of the sample.

This specimen's time point label, interpreted: pretreatment peripheral blood. A total of 25 to 30 patients with locally advanced or metastatic urothelial carcinoma, treated at Memorial Sloan Kettering on a trial protocol, made up the cohort. Peripheral blood mononuclear cells were collected from each patient pretreatment and during treatment, giving between 1 and 8 total time points per patient. The Qiagen DNeasy Blood extraction kit was used to purify genomic DNA from total PBMCs and tumor samples. PBMCs were collected pretreatment and during treatment and were isolated and stored as previously described. CDR1 is given as SNHLY and CDR2 as FYNNEI, both from the germline V gene. V is cut by 4 bases and J by 9 bases, and the space between the germline ends is 10 bases. Inclusive of the bounding cysteine and phenylalanine, the CDR3 is 11 residues long. Just the 33-base CDR3 DNA is kept, in frame starting at base 1.

About this clone itself: Which antigen it targets is not known. Per-nucleotide qualities are absent, and no much larger clonotype sits a single base away.

The sequence was obtained from a man between 60 and 75 years old with urothelial cancer. Material: PBMCs, obtained around atezolizumab (anti-PD-L1) treatment. Here the chain combines TRBV2 and TRBJ2-7; matching of 5 bases hints at TRBD2 as the D gene. Here the CDR3 is given as CASSGGWGQYF. DNA sequence: TGTGCCAGCAGTGGAGGGTGGGGGCAGTACTTC.